The sequence of this T cell receptor beta chain was determined in a study of shared clonotypes between healthy human individuals. Study in general: Aged 18 to 49, the donors were two women and a few men.

Participating donors were healthy, HIV-negative adults free of recent acute infections or vaccinations. Evenly divided among several immunoSEQ plates was the genomic DNA of each subset. Libraries were prepared by immunoSEQ multiplex PCR; TCRdb keeps only in-frame clonotypes and omits some of them. The sample has a few million clones, more than 80% seen once. With regard to this clone: Its specificity is unknown.

The germline gives CDR1 LGHNT, CDR2 FRNRAP. This CDR3 is 14 amino acids long. Trimming took off 7 bases at V and 5 bases at J, with 17 bases between the two ends. Notes on the study in general: It was observed that 5% to 6% of naive CD4 clonotypes were shared across a handful of donors.

Sequencing was carried out using naive CD4+ T cells from PBMCs. The sample's subset: CD45RA+ positively selected. This TCR came from a young man in good health. Some clones in this sample may be carry-over from other donors' samples. The V and J genes are TRBV12-5 and TRBJ2-5; D is perhaps TRBD2 (6 bases). The CDR3 sequence is CASARLEGSETQYF. The CDR3 nucleotides are TGTGCTAGTGCCAGACTGGAGGGGTCTGAGACCCAGTACTTC. The entire variable domain, with the rest obtained from reference TRBV12-5 and TRBJ2-5, is as follows: DARVTQTPRHKVTEMGQEVTMRCQPILGHNTVFWYRQTMMQGLELLAYFRNRAPLDDSGMPKDRFSAEMPDATLATLKIQPSEPRDSAVYFCASARLEGSETQYFGPGTRLLVL.